Sequencing of this T cell receptor (beta chain) was carried out in a study of blood T cell repertoires in COVID-19. In the study overall: The United States, Italy and Spain supplied acute and convalescent COVID-19 samples. T cells, B-cell-depleted T cells, or PBMCs supplied cDNA or gDNA.

In the authors' methods: The authors estimated nucleated cell counts from reference gene primer amplification. Profiled with immunoSEQ multiplex PCR; TCRdb holds only in-frame clones, not every one. V and J calls and clone size are copied from that table; D and trimming were computed from the DNA. This table holds 120,000 or so clones, roughly 80% found once. J gave up 0 bases and V 5 bases, and 3 bases lay outside the gene matches. Germline-derived CDR1 and CDR2 are KGHSH and LQKENI. CDR3 length: 15 residues. The chain couples TRBV18 to TRBJ2-2; 7 bases match TRBD1. The sequenced sample was peripheral blood. The sequence derives from a human donor in a cohort sampled during active COVID-19. The CDR3 loop is CASSAGQANTGELFF. As DNA, the CDR3 is TGTGCCAGCTCAGCCGGACAGGCGAACACCGGGGAGCTGTTTTTT.